This TCR beta chain was captured in a study of cytomegalovirus exposure and HLA in healthy donors. There are 15 residues in the CDR3. Trimming stripped 0 bases from V and 2 bases from J, with 11 bases between. The V gene's germline CDR1 is GTSNPN and CDR2 SVGIG (reference sequence). With 60 Vbeta and 13 Jbeta primers, the PCR was carried out. This table comes from immunoSEQ multiplex PCR, and its TCRdb copy is limited to in-frame clones, with some not included. The sample has 110,000 to 150,000 clones, roughly 80% seen once. Material: PBMCs. This receptor was identified in a woman aged 50 to 60 in good health and CMV-seropositive. The rearrangement links TRBV30 to TRBJ1-5; D remains ambiguous. The DNA for the CDR3 is TGTGCCTGGAGTGTACTGAGGGCAGGCAATCAGCCCCAGCATTTT. Protein: CAWSVLRAGNQPQHF.